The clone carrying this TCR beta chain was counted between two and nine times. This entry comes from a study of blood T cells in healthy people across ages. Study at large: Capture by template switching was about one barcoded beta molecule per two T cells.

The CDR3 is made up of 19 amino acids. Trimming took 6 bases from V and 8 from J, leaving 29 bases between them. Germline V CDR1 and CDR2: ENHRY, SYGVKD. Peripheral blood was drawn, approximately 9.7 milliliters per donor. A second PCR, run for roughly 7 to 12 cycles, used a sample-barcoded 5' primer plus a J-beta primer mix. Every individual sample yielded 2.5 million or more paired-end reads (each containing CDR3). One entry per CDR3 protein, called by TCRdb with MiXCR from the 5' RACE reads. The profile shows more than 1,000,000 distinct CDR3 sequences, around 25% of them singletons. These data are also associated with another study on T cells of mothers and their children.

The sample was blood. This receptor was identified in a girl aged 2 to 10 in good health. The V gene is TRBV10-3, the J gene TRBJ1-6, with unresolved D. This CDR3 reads CAISGRPLAQSQEDSPLHF. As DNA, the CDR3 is TGTGCCATCAGCGGAAGGCCATTAGCCCAATCTCAGGAGGATTCACCCCTCCACTTT.